Shown below are 11 T cell receptor beta chains from a single sample sequenced in a study of CD8+CD57+ T cells in acquired aplastic anemia. Genomic DNA served as template for TCR beta VDJ and CDR3 profiling. TCRdb processed the reads anew with MiXCR; each CDR3 protein has one entry. The sample has some 410,000 distinct CDR3 sequences; roughly 68% are singletons. Sequenced material: sorted CD4+, CD8+, or CD8+CD57+ T cells (not recorded which) from PBMCs. The source is a human donor in good health, serving as a control.

The rearrangement uses TRBV12-3 or TRBV12-4 and TRBJ2-7; the match to TRBD2 covers 12 bases. V lost 7 bases and J lost 2; bases outside the gene matches: 6. This CDR3 is 15 amino acids long. CDR3 protein: CASTLTSGGAYEQYF. CDR3 DNA: TGTGCCAGCACCTTGACTAGCGGGGGAGCCTACGAGCAGTACTTC.

The chain carries TRBV5-1 and TRBJ2-1, with 9 bases that match TRBD2. Germline V gene lookup returns CDR1 SGHRS and CDR2 YFSETQ. V was clipped by 0 bases and J by 0 bases; unmatched bases: 10. This CDR3 is built from 19 residues. CDR3 sequence: CASSLDASGTPGSYNEQFF. DNA of the CDR3: TGCGCCAGCAGCTTGGATGCTAGCGGGACACCCGGCTCCTACAATGAGCAGTTCTTC.

This clonotype was seen repeatedly, ten times or more. J is TRBJ2-1 and V is TRBV5-1; 11 positions match TRBD2. Germline V CDR1 and CDR2: SGHRS, YFSETQ. Trimming at V came to 3 bases and at J to 2 bases, leaving 4 bases not matched to a gene. The CDR3 has 16 residues. CDR3 in DNA: TGCGCCAGCAGCTCCGGGACTAGCGGACCCTACAATGAGCAGTTCTTC. This encodes CASSSGTSGPYNEQFF.

Concerning this clonotype: Mismatch with germline at one junction end may stem from a read error. This chain connects TRBV7-2 to TRBJ2-2, with D maybe TRBD2 (5 bases). Germline CDR1 and CDR2: SGHTA and FQGNSA. CDR3 size: 13 residues. Here the CDR3 DNA reads TGTGCCAGCAGCCAGGTTAGGGCCGGGGAGCTGTTATTT. It is translated as CASSQVRAGELLF.

This rearrangement joins TRBV25-1 to TRBJ1-1; 9 bases map to TRBD1. Unmatched junction bases numbered 4, after V lost 3 bases and J lost 5 bases. Germline V CDR1 and CDR2: MGHDK, SYGVNS. The CDR3 runs 14 residues. CDR3 loop: CASSEDRGGTEAFF. Here the CDR3 DNA reads TGTGCCAGCAGTGAGGACAGGGGAGGAACTGAAGCTTTCTTT.

As concerns this clonotype: A junction end diverges from the germline sequence, so it may reflect a read error. The J gene is TRBJ1-2, the V gene TRBV7-9; D is possibly TRBD1 (5 bases). This CDR3 region has 12 residues. CDR1 SEHNR and CDR2 FQNEAQ come from the germline V gene (reference sequence). The CDR3 loop reads CASSMSGNGYSF. In DNA, the CDR3 is TGCGCCAGCAGCATGTCAGGGAATGGCTACAGCTTC.

About this clonotype itself: Since a much larger clone is just one base distant, this may be a read error. The CDR3 carries no conserved terminal phenylalanine or tryptophan, so it likely arises from a read error. The chain uses TRBV6-2 or TRBV6-3 and TRBJ2-1, with a tentative D call TRBD2 (6 bases). The germline V gene encodes CDR1 MNHEY and CDR2 SVGEGT. This CDR3 is 17 amino acids long. V was shortened by 0 bases and J by 1 base, with 13 bases between the two germline ends. CDR3 nucleotide sequence: TGTGCCAGCAGTTACTCGATACCGGGGGTGTCCTACAATGAGCAGTTCCTC. It translates to CASSYSIPGVSYNEQFL.

There are many counts of this clonotype. The rearrangement uses TRBV9 and TRBJ2-2; unclear D gene. The germline gives CDR1 SGDLS, CDR2 YYNGEE. V gave up 3 bases and J gave up 3 bases, with 3 bases separating them. The CDR3 sequence is 12 residues long. The CDR3 DNA follows: TGTGCCAGCAGCGAACACACCGGGGAGCTGTTTTTT. This sequence encodes CASSEHTGELFF.

This clonotype has at least ten counts. The chain combines TRBV5-1 with TRBJ2-5, with 8 bases matching TRBD2. The V segment lost 4 bases and the J segment 6 bases; nucleotides outside the gene matches: 11. The CDR3 has 15 residues. Per the germline V gene, CDR1 is SGHRS and CDR2 is YFSETQ. Here the CDR3 reads CASSNSGEGRKTQYF. In nucleotides, the CDR3 is TGCGCCAGCAGCAATAGCGGGGAGGGTCGAAAGACCCAGTACTTC.

The V gene is TRBV20-1, the J gene TRBJ1-5; D not certain. Germline V gene data show CDR1 as DFQATT and CDR2 as SNEGSKA (reference sequence). The V end was cut by 2 bases, the J end by 4 bases, with 12 bases between. The CDR3 is 14 residues long. The CDR3 DNA reads TGCAGTGCTAGAAGTTTGGCGGATAATCAGCCCCAGCATTTT. Amino acids: CSARSLADNQPQHF.

A remark on this clonotype: Germline is not matched at one junction end, which may reflect a read error. The V and J genes are TRBV9 and TRBJ1-5; D might be TRBD1 (5 bases). This CDR3 contains 15 residues. Germline CDR1 is SGDLS and CDR2 is YYNGEE. The CDR3 sequence: CASSDSGGDYQHQHF. The CDR3 DNA is TGTGCCAGCAGCGATTCGGGAGGGGACTACCAGCACCAGCATTTT.